This TCR beta chain was found in a study of CD8 T cells in ankylosing spondylitis. Points from the study as a whole: Disease-linked clones were reportedly significantly enriched in matched ankylosing spondylitis synovial fluid. Characteristic of ankylosing spondylitis blood, it appeared, was a TCR beta motif comprising eight highly homologous variants. Disease-linked clones bore a CD8+ phenotype and were relatively rare in peripheral blood.

In making TCR beta libraries, quantitative 5'-RACE with molecular barcodes was used. TCRdb reprocessed the 5' RACE reads with MiXCR, giving one entry per CDR3 protein. Of hundreds of thousands of distinct CDR3 sequences in the sample, approximately 12% were seen once. Trimming shortened V by 0 bases and J by 7 bases, and 13 bases separated the two germline ends. The CDR3 runs 15 residues. CDR1 MNHEY and CDR2 SVGAGI come from the germline V gene. This clonotype was counted ten times or more. The antigen is undetermined. The V call is TRBV6-5, the J call TRBJ2-1; D uncertain. The receptor was isolated from a male donor with ankylosing spondylitis. Sequencing input: blood, either unsorted or a sorted T cell fraction (not recorded which). The CDR3 DNA sequence: TGTGCCAGCAGTTACTCGCCCGTCGCGGCGAATGAGCAGTTCTTC. Translation gives CASSYSPVAANEQFF.